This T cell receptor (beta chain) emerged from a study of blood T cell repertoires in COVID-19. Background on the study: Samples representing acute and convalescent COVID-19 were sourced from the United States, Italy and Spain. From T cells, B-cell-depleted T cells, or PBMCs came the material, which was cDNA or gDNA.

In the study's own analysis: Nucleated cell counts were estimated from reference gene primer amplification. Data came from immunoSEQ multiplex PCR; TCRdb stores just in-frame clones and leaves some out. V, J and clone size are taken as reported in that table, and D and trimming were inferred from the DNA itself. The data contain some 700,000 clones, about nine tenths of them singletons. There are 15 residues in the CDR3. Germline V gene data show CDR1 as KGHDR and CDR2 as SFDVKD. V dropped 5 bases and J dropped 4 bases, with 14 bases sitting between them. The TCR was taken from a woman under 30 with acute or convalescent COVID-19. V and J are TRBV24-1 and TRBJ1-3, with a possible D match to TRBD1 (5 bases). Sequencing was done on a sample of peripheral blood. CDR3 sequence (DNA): TGTGCCACCAGTGCCCAGGGAATGAACGGAAACACCATATATTTT. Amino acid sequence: CATSAQGMNGNTIYF.